Given below is one T cell receptor beta chain in context. These data originate in a study of blood T cell repertoires in COVID-19. Across the study: Samples came from the United States, Italy and Spain, spanning acute and convalescent COVID-19.

Measured with immunoSEQ multiplex PCR; TCRdb has only the in-frame clones, and not every one. Of about 480,000 clones listed, around 87% are singletons. The ends lost 10 bases at V and 8 bases at J; junction bases unmatched: 7. Germline values: CDR1 MGHRA, CDR2 YSYEKL. CDR3 size: 13 residues. Either two negative PCRs, clearance, or symptom resolution qualified Cohort 3 donors as recovered. The sequenced material came from PBMCs or T cells enriched from blood (not recorded which). V is TRBV4-1 and J is TRBJ1-4; TRBD1 aligns across 10 bases. The receptor's source is a woman in her 40s who had recovered from COVID-19. This CDR3 reads CAIRRDRGEKLFF. Written as DNA, the CDR3 is TGCGCCATCCGCCGGGACAGGGGCGAAAAACTGTTTTTT.